This TCR beta chain was sequenced in a study of blood T cell repertoires in COVID-19. In the study overall: Acute and convalescent COVID-19 samples came from the United States, Italy and Spain. Sources were T cells, B-cell-depleted T cells, or PBMCs; the material itself was cDNA or gDNA.

In the original workflow: For nucleated cells, counts were estimated from reference gene primer amplification. Profiling relied on immunoSEQ multiplex PCR, and the TCRdb table lists in-frame clones only, not all of them. That table is the source of V, J and clone size, and D and trimming were worked out from the DNA. In the table there are about 120,000 clones, 90% of which are singletons. The length of the CDR3 is 14 residues. CDR1 and CDR2 from the germline V gene are LNHDA and SQIVND (reference sequence). V lost 1 base to trimming and J lost 8 bases, with 14 bases between them. This clonotype was obtained from a human donor with active COVID-19. The donor label of this sample is uncertain. This rearrangement joins TRBV19 to TRBJ1-1; D is uncertain. The sample taken for sequencing was peripheral blood. The CDR3, as DNA: TGTGCCAGTAGTATAGGGGGAGGGAAGACGGAAGCTTTCTTT. Amino acids: CASSIGGGKTEAFF.